This T cell receptor (beta chain) was retrieved from a study of T cell repertoires in ileal Crohn's disease. This clone turned up a few times. What it binds is not known. Measured with immunoSEQ multiplex PCR; TCRdb has only the in-frame clones, and not every one. The data hold about 17,000 clones, with around four fifths observed a single time. Trimming took 1 base from V and 1 from J, leaving 7 bases between them. CDR1 SEHNR and CDR2 FQNEAQ come from the germline V gene (reference sequence). The CDR3 has 14 amino acids. Study results and caveats: Clonality above 26.8% at surgery always came with endoscopic recurrence. Compared with CD4 T cells, sorted CD8 cells carried more expanded clones. Active smokers at surgery had more clonal expansions than non-smokers.

The chain has TRBV7-9 and TRBJ1-1; D gene uncertain. The sample comprised ileal tissue. The TCR comes from an adult with Crohn's disease. The CDR3, as DNA: TGTGCCAGCAGCTTAGGTCTAGGGAACACTGAAGCTTTCTTT. This translates into CASSLGLGNTEAFF.